The source of this T cell receptor (beta chain) is a study of monozygotic twins with cystic fibrosis. Study overall: Approximately 3 micrograms of fragmented DNA underwent about 16 PCR cycles for library preparation.

Notes on the study in general: Low clonality (median around 0.0096) suggested a mostly naive repertoire.

V lost 0 bases to trimming and J lost 3 bases, with 6 bases between them. The CDR3 is 14 residues long. The germline V gene has CDR1 SGHRS and CDR2 YFSETQ. The protocol was immunoSEQ multiplex PCR, while the TCRdb copy is restricted to in-frame clones and leaves out a portion. The sample includes under 40,000 clones, 95% to 98% of them seen just once. On this clone: The antigen is not known.

The sample comprised blood. This chain links TRBV5-1 with TRBJ2-2; D remains ambiguous. This receptor was taken from a girl aged 2 to 10 with cystic fibrosis. Here the CDR3 DNA reads TGCGCCAGCAGCTTGGAAACGGACACCGGGGAGCTGTTTTTT. The encoded protein is CASSLETDTGELFF.